A selection of T cell receptor beta chains follows, all from one sample in a study of glioma-infiltrating T cells. TCRdb re-analysed the multiplex PCR reads in MiXCR, keeping a single row per CDR3 protein. The data hold some 100,000 distinct CDR3 sequences, with 25% to 30% observed a single time. The sequenced material came from glioma tissue, nonneoplastic brain tissue, or PBMCs (not recorded which). These receptors all stem from a human donor with low-grade glioma or glioblastoma, undergoing nonglioma brain surgery, or in good health (not recorded which). Both conserved end residues are part of each CDR3. Each record gives: V gene, D gene, clone size, J gene, CDR3 DNA, CDR3 protein. D genes are given only for firm matches. Not every row has a clone size; where given, it reads once, few, many or a size class.

V: TRBV19
D: NA
size: NA
J: TRBJ2-7
DNA: TGTGCCAGTAGTATAGATGATAGGTCCAGGGGCGAGCAGTACTTC
CDR3: CASSIDDRSRGEQYF

V: TRBV6-1
D: NA
size: many
J: TRBJ1-1
DNA: TGTGCCAGCAGTGGACAGTTCAACACTGAAGCTTTCTTT
CDR3: CASSGQFNTEAFF

V: TRBV20-1
D: NA
size: many
J: TRBJ1-1
DNA: TGCAGTGGAGAATGGAGGGGCCGGAACACTGAAGCTTTCTTT
CDR3: CSGEWRGRNTEAFF

V: TRBV6-6
D: NA
size: NA
J: TRBJ2-7
DNA: TGTGCCAGCAGTCACGGTCAGCGGAGCACCTACGAGAAGTACTTC
CDR3: CASSHGQRSTYEKYF

V: TRBV18
D: TRBD1
size: many
J: TRBJ1-2
DNA: TGTGCCAGCTCACCGCGTCCGGACAGGGAAGGGGGCTACACCTTC
CDR3: CASSPRPDREGGYTF

V: TRBV11-2
D: NA
size: many
J: TRBJ2-7
DNA: TGTGCCAGCAGCACCCTCAGCTCCTACGAGCAGTACTTC
CDR3: CASSTLSSYEQYF

V: TRBV6-2/TRBV6-3
D: NA
size: many
J: TRBJ2-1
DNA: TGTGCCAGCAGTGACGGGCCTTACAATGAGCAGTTCTTC
CDR3: CASSDGPYNEQFF

V: TRBV18
D: TRBD1
size: many
J: TRBJ2-1
DNA: TGTGCCAGCTCACCATGGGACAGGGGGCGCGAGCAGTTCTTC
CDR3: CASSPWDRGREQFF

V: TRBV6-2/TRBV6-3
D: TRBD1
size: few
J: TRBJ2-7
DNA: TGTGCCAGCAAACCTCGGACAGGCGAGTCCTACGTGCAGTACTTC
CDR3: CASKPRTGESYVQYF

V: TRBV5-4
D: NA
size: many
J: TRBJ1-1
DNA: TGTGCCAGCAGCTTTAGTGCCCGAGGAGCTTTCTTT
CDR3: CASSFSARGAFF

V: TRBV18
D: NA
size: many
J: TRBJ2-3
DNA: TGTGCCAGCTCACGGGAAACCACAGATACGCAGTATTTT
CDR3: CASSRETTDTQYF

V: TRBV18
D: TRBD2
size: few
J: TRBJ2-1
DNA: TGTGCCAGCTCACAGATAGGACTAGCGGGCAATGAGCAGTTCTTC
CDR3: CASSQIGLAGNEQFF

V: TRBV19
D: NA
size: many
J: TRBJ2-3
DNA: TGTGCCAGTACCACGCCCCACGGGACTAGCACAGATACGCAGTATTTT
CDR3: CASTTPHGTSTDTQYF

V: TRBV27
D: NA
size: many
J: TRBJ2-7
DNA: TGTGCCAGCAGTTCAACGGGGGCAAGCTCCTACGAGCAGTACTTC
CDR3: CASSSTGASSYEQYF

V: TRBV10-3
D: NA
size: many
J: TRBJ1-5
DNA: TGTGCCATCAGTGAATTTGCATCGGGGAGTGGTCAGCCCCAGCATTTT
CDR3: CAISEFASGSGQPQHF

V: TRBV6-1
D: NA
size: NA
J: TRBJ2-1
DNA: TGTGCCAGCAGTTCGGGGAGCTCCTACAATGAGCAGTTCTTC
CDR3: CASSSGSSYNEQFF

V: TRBV5-4
D: NA
size: many
J: TRBJ2-6
DNA: TGTGCCAGCAGCCCGAACTCTGGGGCCAACGTCCTGACTTTC
CDR3: CASSPNSGANVLTF

V: TRBV7-2
D: NA
size: many
J: TRBJ1-1
DNA: TGTGCCAGCAGCTTAGCAGGGTTGAACACTGAAGCTTTCTTT
CDR3: CASSLAGLNTEAFF

V: TRBV11-2
D: NA
size: many
J: TRBJ2-3
DNA: TGTGCCAGCACCACGATGGACGGGAGCACAGATACGCAGTATTTT
CDR3: CASTTMDGSTDTQYF

V: TRBV29-1
D: NA
size: few
J: TRBJ1-1
DNA: TGCAGCGTTGGTGGGGAACGTGAAGCTTTCTTT
CDR3: CSVGGEREAFF

V: TRBV6-1
D: NA
size: NA
J: TRBJ2-1
DNA: TGTGTCGTGGGCTACATCAATGAGCAGTTCTTC
CDR3: CVVGYINEQFF

V: TRBV7-8
D: NA
size: NA
J: TRBJ2-5
DNA: TGTGCCAGCAGCTCTGACCGGGGTACCCAGTACTTC
CDR3: CASSSDRGTQYF

V: TRBV25-1
D: NA
size: many
J: TRBJ1-6
DNA: TGTGCCAGCAGTACGGGGTCGGGCTCCTATAATTCACCCCTCCACTTT
CDR3: CASSTGSGSYNSPLHF

V: TRBV7-2
D: TRBD1
size: many
J: TRBJ2-3
DNA: TGTGCCAGCAGCGTAGACAGGGCCCGCACAGATACGCAGTATTTT
CDR3: CASSVDRARTDTQYF

V: TRBV28
D: TRBD2
size: many
J: TRBJ2-1
DNA: TGTGCCAGCAGTTTGCAGCGGGAGAGGGATGAGCAGTTCTTC
CDR3: CASSLQRERDEQFF

V: TRBV28
D: TRBD2
size: NA
J: TRBJ2-5
DNA: TGTGCCAGCAGCCCGGGTGGTAGCGGGGGGGCGCGAGGGACCCAGTACTTC
CDR3: CASSPGGSGGARGTQYF

V: TRBV10-3
D: NA
size: many
J: TRBJ2-5
DNA: TGTGCCATCAGTGAGTCGGGCGGAAACCAAGAGACCCAGTACTTC
CDR3: CAISESGGNQETQYF

V: TRBV29-1
D: TRBD1
size: many
J: TRBJ2-4
DNA: TGCAGCGGTTCAGGGGGCAAAAACATTCAGTACTTC
CDR3: CSGSGGKNIQYF

V: TRBV7-2
D: TRBD2
size: NA
J: TRBJ2-1
DNA: TGTGCTAGCACTGGGATGCTAGCGGGAGGGCCAATTAGTCATGGGAAGTTCTTC
CDR3: CASTGMLAGGPISHGKFF

V: TRBV7-9
D: TRBD2
size: few
J: TRBJ2-1
DNA: TGTGCCAGCAGCTTTGAACTAGCGGGAGGCAGGGGATCCTACAATGAGCAGTTCTTC
CDR3: CASSFELAGGRGSYNEQFF

V: TRBV15
D: NA
size: many
J: TRBJ1-1
DNA: TGTGCCACCACCTACAGGTTGAACACTGAAGCTTTCTTT
CDR3: CATTYRLNTEAFF

V: TRBV6-1
D: NA
size: many
J: TRBJ1-5
DNA: TGTGCCAGCAGAGAGAGTAGCAATCAGCCCCAGCATTTT
CDR3: CASRESSNQPQHF

V: TRBV6-2/TRBV6-3
D: TRBD2
size: many
J: TRBJ2-3
DNA: TGTGCCAGCACCGGGTCGGACGGGAGGGGTCTCGATACGCAGTATTTT
CDR3: CASTGSDGRGLDTQYF

V: TRBV28
D: NA
size: NA
J: TRBJ2-7
DNA: TGTGCCGGCACCCCTACACGGCGGGGGCCTTATGAGCAGTACTTC
CDR3: CAGTPTRRGPYEQYF

V: TRBV6-1
D: NA
size: many
J: TRBJ1-2
DNA: TGTGCCAGCAGGTACGACAGCCTAAGGAGCTATGGCTACACCTTC
CDR3: CASRYDSLRSYGYTF

V: TRBV29-1
D: NA
size: few
J: TRBJ2-7
DNA: TGCAGCGTTGGGTCCAGGGTTCTTGGGGAGCAGTACTTC
CDR3: CSVGSRVLGEQYF

V: TRBV4-3
D: NA
size: many
J: TRBJ2-7
DNA: TGCGCCAGCAGCTACCGGGACACCTCCTACGAGCAGTACTTC
CDR3: CASSYRDTSYEQYF